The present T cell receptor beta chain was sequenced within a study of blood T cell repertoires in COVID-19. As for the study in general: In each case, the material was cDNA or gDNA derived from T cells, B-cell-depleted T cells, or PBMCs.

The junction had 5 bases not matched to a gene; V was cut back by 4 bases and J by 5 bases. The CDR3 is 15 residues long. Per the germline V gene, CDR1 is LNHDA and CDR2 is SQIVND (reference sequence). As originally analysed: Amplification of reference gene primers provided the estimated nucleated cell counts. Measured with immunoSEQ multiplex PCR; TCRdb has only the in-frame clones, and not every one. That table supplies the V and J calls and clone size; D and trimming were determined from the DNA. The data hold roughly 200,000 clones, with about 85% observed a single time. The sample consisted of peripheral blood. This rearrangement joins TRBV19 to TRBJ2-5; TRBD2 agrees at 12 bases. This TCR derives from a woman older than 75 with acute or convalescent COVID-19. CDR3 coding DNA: TGTGCCAGTAGTACAGGACTAGCGGGATTGGAGACCCAGTACTTC. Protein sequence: CASSTGLAGLETQYF. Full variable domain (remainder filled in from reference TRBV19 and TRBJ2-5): DGGITQSPKYLFRKEGQNVTLSCEQNLNHDAMYWYRQDPGQGLRLIYYSQIVNDFQKGDIAEGYSVSREKKESFPLTVTSAQKNPTAFYLCASSTGLAGLETQYFGPGTRLLVL.